The next 17 T cell receptor beta chains were all read from a single sample in a study of shared clonotypes between healthy human individuals. TCRdb keeps only in-frame clones here, not all; method: immunoSEQ multiplex PCR. The table lists 1,400,000 or so clones, 98% of them singletons. The sample was naive CD4+ T cells sorted from blood. The subset denotes: CD45RA+ positively selected. The source of these receptors is a man aged 25-40 years in good health.

This chain uses TRBV5-4 with TRBJ2-7; weak D call: TRBD2 (5 bases). Per germline, CDR1 SGHNT and CDR2 YYREEE (reference sequence). The CDR3 covers 16 residues. V shed 5 bases and J shed 3 bases, with 21 bases lying between them. In DNA, the CDR3 is TGTGCCAGCAGTGTGGGCGGGTTTAACTCGGACTACGAGCAGTACTTC. As protein: CASSVGGFNSDYEQYF.

This chain uses TRBV5-3 with TRBJ1-2; TRBD1 might be the D (6 bases). TRBV5-3 is an open reading frame, and its role is uncertain. Trimming took 6 bases from V and 3 from J, leaving 18 bases between them. The CDR3 runs to 15 residues. CDR3 sequence: CARKEDSPRDYGYTF. CDR3 DNA sequence: TGTGCCAGAAAGGAGGACAGTCCTAGGGACTATGGCTACACCTTC.

The rearrangement links TRBV30 to TRBJ2-5; D not resolved. CDR1 and CDR2 from the germline V gene are GTSNPN and SVGIG (reference sequence). The CDR3 totals 14 residues. Deletions cut 0 bases from V and 1 base from J, with 9 bases between. In DNA form, the CDR3 reads TGTGCCTGGAGTGTAAACAGCCTCCAAGAGACCCAGTACTTC. This sequence encodes CAWSVNSLQETQYF.

This chain joins TRBV5-1 and TRBJ2-7; 8 positions match TRBD1. The V and J ends lost 2 bases and 1 base, in that order; junction bases with no gene match: 8. Germline CDR1 and CDR2: SGHRS and YFSETQ. The CDR3 covers 16 residues. The DNA for the CDR3 is TGCGCCAGCAGCTTAGCAGGGGGCATAAGTTCCTACGAGCAGTACTTC. Its translation is CASSLAGGISSYEQYF.

This clone occurred once. The rearrangement uses TRBV27 and TRBJ2-3; D ambiguous. V shed 8 bases and J shed 3 bases, with 9 bases lying between them. The germline V gene encodes CDR1 MNHEY and CDR2 SMNVEV (reference sequence). The CDR3 totals 12 residues. CDR3 coding DNA: TGTGCCAGCGGACCAAGGACAGATACGCAGTATTTT. This codes for CASGPRTDTQYF.

This sequence joins TRBV5-4 and TRBJ1-2; 10 bases line up with TRBD1. Looked up from germline, CDR1 is SGHNT and CDR2 is YYREEE (reference sequence). The CDR3 consists of 16 residues. Germline trimming cut 4 bases from V and 8 bases from J; bases unmatched to any gene: 14. The CDR3 nucleotides are TGTGCCAGCAGCCTCCCCCAAAGACAGGGGGCAAGAGGCTACACCTTC. It is translated as CASSLPQRQGARGYTF.

V usage is TRBV7-9 and J usage is TRBJ2-1, with D maybe TRBD1 (5 bases). With 4 bases removed from V and 0 bases from J, the gap between germline ends came to 10 bases. In germline, CDR1 is SEHNR, CDR2 FQNEAQ (reference sequence). The CDR3 spans 15 residues. The CDR3 spells CASSSDRSSYNEQFF. In DNA, the CDR3 is TGTGCCAGCAGCTCCGACAGAAGCTCCTACAATGAGCAGTTCTTC. Together with reference TRBV7-9 and TRBJ2-1, the CDR3 gives the full variable domain: DTGVSQNPRHKITKRGQNVTFRCDPISEHNRLYWYRQTLGQGPEFLTYFQNEAQLEKSRLLSDRFSAERPKGSFSTLEIQRTEQGDSAMYLCASSSDRSSYNEQFFGPGTRLTVL.

A remark on this clone: In the same sample, other DNA sequences code for this CDR3. The J gene is TRBJ2-1, the V gene TRBV5-1; unclear D gene. Deletions cut 0 bases from V and 9 bases from J, with 7 bases between. Germline assignment: CDR1 SGHRS and CDR2 YFSETQ. The length of the CDR3 is 12 residues. In DNA form, the CDR3 reads TGCGCCAGCAGCTTGGGGGCAGGTGAGCAGTTCTTC. It yields the protein CASSLGAGEQFF.

The CDR3 spells CASSQVAGSEQYF. The CDR3 coding sequence is TGCGCCAGCAGCCAAGTAGCGGGAAGCGAGCAGTACTTC. The J gene is TRBJ2-7, the V gene TRBV4-3; 8 nucleotides agree with TRBD2. This CDR3 region has 13 residues. J was trimmed by 6 bases and V by 1 base; bases with no gene match: 2. The germline CDR1 and CDR2 sequences are LGHNA and YSLEER.

This clone has a single count. The sample has other DNA sequences that encode this CDR3 too. The CDR3 DNA sequence: TGTGCCAGCAGTTTAGGGGGGCGGGGGGGCTACGAGCAGTACTTC. It translates to CASSLGGRGGYEQYF. The V and J genes are TRBV27 and TRBJ2-7; 9 bases map to TRBD2. The CDR3 contains 15 residues. The V segment lost 2 bases and the J segment 3 bases; nucleotides outside the gene matches: 5. Looked up from germline, CDR1 is MNHEY and CDR2 is SMNVEV (reference sequence).

J is TRBJ2-1 and V is TRBV10-3, with TRBD1 as a possible D gene (5 bases). Trimming took 6 bases from V and 6 from J, leaving 12 bases between them. The V gene's germline CDR1 is ENHRY and CDR2 SYGVKD. CDR3 length equals 13 residues. The CDR3 protein is CAIRNLGVNEQFF. In DNA form, the CDR3 reads TGTGCCATCAGGAATTTAGGGGTCAATGAGCAGTTCTTC.

The rearrangement joins TRBV7-9 to TRBJ1-3, with 7 bases matching TRBD1. The CDR3 has 12 amino acids. Germline CDR1 reads SEHNR; CDR2 reads FQNEAQ (reference sequence). Germline trimming cut 0 bases from V and 11 bases from J; bases unmatched to any gene: 1. CDR3 amino acids: CASSLAQGAIYF. DNA of the CDR3: TGTGCCAGCAGCTTAGCGCAGGGGGCCATATATTTT.

This chain joins TRBV2 and TRBJ1-5; D is ambiguous. CDR1 and CDR2 (germline): SNHLY, FYNNEI. V dropped 4 bases and J dropped 0 bases, with 4 bases sitting between them. This CDR3 comprises 13 residues. CDR3 DNA sequence: TGTGCCAGCAGTGTACTTAGCAATCAGCCCCAGCATTTT. Its protein is CASSVLSNQPQHF.

The rearrangement joins TRBV29-1 to TRBJ2-1; D assignment may be TRBD1 or TRBD2 (5 bases each). This CDR3 is 13 amino acids long. V was clipped by 4 bases and J by 6 bases, with 13 bases between them. Germline CDR1 SQVTM, CDR2 ANQGSEA. The CDR3 region is CSVGGSGGNEQFF. CDR3 DNA: TGCAGCGTTGGGGGATCTGGGGGCAATGAGCAGTTCTTC.

The J gene is TRBJ2-1, the V gene TRBV18; TRBD2 matches at 10 bases. Germline V gene sequence: CDR1 KGHSH, CDR2 LQKENI. The CDR3 runs 15 residues. After removal of 3 bases from V and 8 bases from J, the junction contained 7 bases not matched to a gene. The CDR3 sequence is CASSPLAGASDEQFF. In DNA form, the CDR3 reads TGTGCCAGCTCACCGCTAGCGGGAGCTTCGGATGAGCAGTTCTTC.

The chain carries TRBV9 and TRBJ2-1, with TRBD2 matching over 10 bases. Per the germline V gene, CDR1 is SGDLS and CDR2 is YYNGEE. The V segment lost 3 bases and the J segment 4 bases; nucleotides outside the gene matches: 7. The CDR3 runs to 16 residues. The CDR3: CASSAAGTSVYNEQFF. The CDR3 DNA sequence: TGTGCCAGCAGCGCGGCCGGGACTAGCGTGTACAATGAGCAGTTCTTC.

V is TRBV28 and J is TRBJ2-7, with TRBD1 matching 12 bases. Germline V gene sequence: CDR1 MDHEN, CDR2 SYDVKM. After removal of 6 bases from V and 0 bases from J, the junction contained 9 bases not matched to a gene. The CDR3 is made up of 17 amino acids. The CDR3 region has the DNA TGTGCCAGCAGCCCCGGGACAGGGGGCGCGAGCTCCTACGAGCAGTACTTC. As protein: CASSPGTGGASSYEQYF.